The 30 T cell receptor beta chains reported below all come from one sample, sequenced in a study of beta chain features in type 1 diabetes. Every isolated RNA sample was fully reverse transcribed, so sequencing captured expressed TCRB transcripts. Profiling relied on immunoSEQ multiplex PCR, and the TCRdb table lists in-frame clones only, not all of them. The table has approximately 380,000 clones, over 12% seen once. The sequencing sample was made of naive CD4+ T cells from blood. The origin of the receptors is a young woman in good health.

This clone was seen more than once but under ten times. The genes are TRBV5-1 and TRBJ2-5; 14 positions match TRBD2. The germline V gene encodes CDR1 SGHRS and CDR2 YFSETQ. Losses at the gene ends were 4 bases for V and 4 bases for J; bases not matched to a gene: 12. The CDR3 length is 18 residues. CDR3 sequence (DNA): TGCGCCAGCAGCAATACCGGGACTAGCGGGAGACGCGTAGAGACCCAGTACTTC. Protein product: CASSNTGTSGRRVETQYF.

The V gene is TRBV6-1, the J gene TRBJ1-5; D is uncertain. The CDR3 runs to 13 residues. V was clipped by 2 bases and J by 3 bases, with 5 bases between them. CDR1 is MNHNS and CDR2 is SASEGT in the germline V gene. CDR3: CASSEQFNQPQHF. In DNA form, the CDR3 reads TGTGCCAGCAGTGAACAGTTCAATCAGCCCCAGCATTTT.

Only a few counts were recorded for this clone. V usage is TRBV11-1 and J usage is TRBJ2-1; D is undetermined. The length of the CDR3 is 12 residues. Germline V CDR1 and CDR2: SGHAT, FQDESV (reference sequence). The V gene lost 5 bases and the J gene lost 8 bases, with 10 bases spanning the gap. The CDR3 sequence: CASSLQPYEQFF. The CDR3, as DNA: TGTGCCAGCAGCCTACAGCCGTATGAGCAGTTCTTC.

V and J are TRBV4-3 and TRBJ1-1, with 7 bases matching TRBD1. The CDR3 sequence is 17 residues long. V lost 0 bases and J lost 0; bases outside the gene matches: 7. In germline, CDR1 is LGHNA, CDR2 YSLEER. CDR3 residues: CASSQDNRGQLNTEAFF. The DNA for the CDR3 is TGCGCCAGCAGCCAAGATAATAGGGGACAGCTGAACACTGAAGCTTTCTTT.

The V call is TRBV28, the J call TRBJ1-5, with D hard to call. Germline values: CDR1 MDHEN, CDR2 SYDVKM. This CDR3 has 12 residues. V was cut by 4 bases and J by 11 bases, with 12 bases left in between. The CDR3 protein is CASSSPGESQHF. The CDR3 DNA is TGTGCCAGCAGTTCTCCCGGGGAATCCCAGCATTTT.

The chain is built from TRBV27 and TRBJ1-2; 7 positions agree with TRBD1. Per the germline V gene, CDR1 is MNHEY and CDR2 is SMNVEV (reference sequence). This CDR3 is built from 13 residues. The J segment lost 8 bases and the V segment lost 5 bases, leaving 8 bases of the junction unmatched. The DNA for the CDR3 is TGTGCCAGCAGTCTCCGACAGGGCTGGGGCTACACCTTC. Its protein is CASSLRQGWGYTF.

The CDR3 protein is CASSPRGSEAGYTF. CDR3 DNA: TGTGCCAGCAGCCCGAGAGGGTCTGAGGCGGGCTACACCTTC. This chain links TRBV7-9 with TRBJ1-2; no reliable D call. Trimming cost V 5 bases and J 8 bases, with 18 bases left between them. Germline-derived CDR1 and CDR2 are SEHNR and FQNEAQ (reference sequence). This CDR3 spans 14 amino acids.

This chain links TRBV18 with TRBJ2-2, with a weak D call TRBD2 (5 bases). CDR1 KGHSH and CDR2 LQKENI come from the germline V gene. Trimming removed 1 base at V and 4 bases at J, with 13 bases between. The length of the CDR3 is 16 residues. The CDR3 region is CASSPRMEVSTGELFF. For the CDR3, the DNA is TGTGCCAGCTCACCACGGATGGAGGTTTCCACCGGGGAGCTGTTTTTT.

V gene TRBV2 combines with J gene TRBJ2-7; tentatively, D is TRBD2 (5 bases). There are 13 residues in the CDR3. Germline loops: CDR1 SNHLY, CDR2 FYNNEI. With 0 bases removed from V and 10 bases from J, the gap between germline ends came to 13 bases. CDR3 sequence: CASSEAKSGRQYF. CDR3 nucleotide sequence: TGTGCCAGCAGTGAAGCGAAGAGCGGTAGACAGTACTTC.

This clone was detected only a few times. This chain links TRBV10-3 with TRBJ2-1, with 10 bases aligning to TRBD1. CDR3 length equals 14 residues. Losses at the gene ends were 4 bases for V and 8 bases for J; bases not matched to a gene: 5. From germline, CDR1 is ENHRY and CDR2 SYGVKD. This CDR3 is CAISGQGAFHEQFF. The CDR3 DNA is TGTGCCATCAGTGGACAGGGGGCGTTCCATGAGCAGTTCTTC.

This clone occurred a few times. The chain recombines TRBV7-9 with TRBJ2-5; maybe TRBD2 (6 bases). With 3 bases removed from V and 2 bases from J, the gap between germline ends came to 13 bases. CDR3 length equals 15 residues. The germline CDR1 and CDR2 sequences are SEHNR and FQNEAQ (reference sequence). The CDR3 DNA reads TGTGCCAGCAGCTTTGCTAGCGTGAGACAAGAGACCCAGTACTTC. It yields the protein CASSFASVRQETQYF.

In DNA, the CDR3 is TGTGCCAGCAGTGACCCTAGCGGGATCACAGATACGCAGTATTTT. As protein: CASSDPSGITDTQYF. The rearrangement links TRBV25-1 to TRBJ2-3; TRBD2 matches 9 bases. Losses at the gene ends were 3 bases for V and 2 bases for J; bases not matched to a gene: 3. The CDR3 is 15 amino acids. Germline CDR1 reads MGHDK; CDR2 reads SYGVNS.

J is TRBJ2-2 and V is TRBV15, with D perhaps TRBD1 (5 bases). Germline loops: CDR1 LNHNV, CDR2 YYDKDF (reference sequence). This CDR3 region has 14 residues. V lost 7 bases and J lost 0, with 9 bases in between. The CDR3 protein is CATKGISNTGELFF. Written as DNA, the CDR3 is TGTGCCACCAAGGGGATTTCGAACACCGGGGAGCTGTTTTTT.

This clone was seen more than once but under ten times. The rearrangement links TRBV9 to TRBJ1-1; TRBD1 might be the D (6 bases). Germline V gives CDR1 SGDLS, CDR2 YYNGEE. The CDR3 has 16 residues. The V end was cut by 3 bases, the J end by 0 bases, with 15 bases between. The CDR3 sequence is CASSATPGAMNTEAFF. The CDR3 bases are TGTGCCAGCAGCGCAACTCCAGGGGCTATGAACACTGAAGCTTTCTTT.

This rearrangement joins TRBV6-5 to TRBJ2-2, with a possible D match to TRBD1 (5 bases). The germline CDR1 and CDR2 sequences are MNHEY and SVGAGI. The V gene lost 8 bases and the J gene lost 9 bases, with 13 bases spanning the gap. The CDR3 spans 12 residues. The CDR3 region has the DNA TGTGCCAGCGGACACCCGGAGAGGGAGCTGTTTTTT. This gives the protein CASGHPERELFF.

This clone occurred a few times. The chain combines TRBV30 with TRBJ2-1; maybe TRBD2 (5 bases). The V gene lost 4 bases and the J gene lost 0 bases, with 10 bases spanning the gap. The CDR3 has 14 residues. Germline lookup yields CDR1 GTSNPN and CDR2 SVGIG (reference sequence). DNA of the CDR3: TGTGCCTGGACCACGGGGAGCTCCTACAATGAGCAGTTCTTC. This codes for CAWTTGSSYNEQFF. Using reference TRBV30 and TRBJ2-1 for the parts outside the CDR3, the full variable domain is SQTIHQWPATLVQPVGSPLSLECTVEGTSNPNLYWYRQAAGRGLQLLFYSVGIGQISSEVPQNLSASRPQDRQFILSSKKLLLSDSGFYLCAWTTGSSYNEQFFGPGTRLTVL.

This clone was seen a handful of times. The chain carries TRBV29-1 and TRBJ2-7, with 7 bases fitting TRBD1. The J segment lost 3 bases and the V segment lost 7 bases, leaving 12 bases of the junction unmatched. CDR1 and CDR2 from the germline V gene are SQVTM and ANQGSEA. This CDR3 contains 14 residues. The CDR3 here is CSATGNPPFYEQYF. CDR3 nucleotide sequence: TGCAGCGCGACAGGGAATCCCCCTTTCTACGAGCAGTACTTC.

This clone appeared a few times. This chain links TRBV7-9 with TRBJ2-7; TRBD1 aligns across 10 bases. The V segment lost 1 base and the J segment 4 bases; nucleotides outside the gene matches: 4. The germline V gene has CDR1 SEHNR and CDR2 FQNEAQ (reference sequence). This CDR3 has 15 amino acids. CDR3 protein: CASSLGTGGRYEQYF. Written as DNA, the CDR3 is TGTGCCAGCAGCTTAGGGACAGGGGGAAGGTACGAGCAGTACTTC.

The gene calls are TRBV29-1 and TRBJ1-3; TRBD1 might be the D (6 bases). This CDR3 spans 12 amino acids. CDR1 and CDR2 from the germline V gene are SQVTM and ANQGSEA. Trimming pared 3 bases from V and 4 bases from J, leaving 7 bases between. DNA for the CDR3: TGCAGCGTTGAGGGACACGGAAACACCATATATTTT. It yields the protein CSVEGHGNTIYF.

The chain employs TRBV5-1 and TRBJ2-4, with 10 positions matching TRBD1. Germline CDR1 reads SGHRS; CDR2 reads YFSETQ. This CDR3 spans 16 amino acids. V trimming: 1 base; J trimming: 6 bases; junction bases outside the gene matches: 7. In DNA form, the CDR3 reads TGCGCCAGCAGCTTGTTGGGGACAGGGGATTTAAACATTCAGTACTTC. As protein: CASSLLGTGDLNIQYF.

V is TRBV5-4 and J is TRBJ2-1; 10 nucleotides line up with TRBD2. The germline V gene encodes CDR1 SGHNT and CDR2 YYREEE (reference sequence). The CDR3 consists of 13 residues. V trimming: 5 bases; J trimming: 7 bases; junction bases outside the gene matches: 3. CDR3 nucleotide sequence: TGTGCCAGCAGTCATAGCGGGGGGAATGAGCAGTTCTTC. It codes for CASSHSGGNEQFF.

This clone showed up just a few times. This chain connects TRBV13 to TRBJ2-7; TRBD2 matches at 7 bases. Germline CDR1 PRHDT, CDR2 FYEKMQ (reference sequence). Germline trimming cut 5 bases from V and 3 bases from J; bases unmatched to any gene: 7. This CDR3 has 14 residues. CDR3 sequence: CASSVRGSLYEQYF. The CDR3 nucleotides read TGTGCCAGCAGCGTCCGCGGGAGTCTCTACGAGCAGTACTTC.

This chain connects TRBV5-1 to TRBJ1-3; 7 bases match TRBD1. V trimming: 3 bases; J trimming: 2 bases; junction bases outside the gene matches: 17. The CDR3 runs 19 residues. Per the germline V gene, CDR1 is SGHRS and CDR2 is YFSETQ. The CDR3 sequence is CASSYTGTDPFFPGNTIYF. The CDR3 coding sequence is TGCGCCAGCAGCTACACCGGGACAGACCCATTCTTCCCTGGAAACACCATATATTTT.

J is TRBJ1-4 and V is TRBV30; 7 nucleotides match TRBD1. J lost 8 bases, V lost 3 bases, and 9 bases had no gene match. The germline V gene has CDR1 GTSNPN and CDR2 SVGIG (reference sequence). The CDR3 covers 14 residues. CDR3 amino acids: CAWRSGQGGEKLFF. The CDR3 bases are TGTGCCTGGAGATCGGGCCAGGGGGGCGAAAAACTGTTTTTT.

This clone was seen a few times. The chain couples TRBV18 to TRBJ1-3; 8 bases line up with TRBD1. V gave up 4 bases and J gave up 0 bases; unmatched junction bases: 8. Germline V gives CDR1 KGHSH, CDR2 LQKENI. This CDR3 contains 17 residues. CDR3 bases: TGTGCCAGCTCACGAGAGGACAGGGCCCTCTCTGGAAACACCATATATTTT. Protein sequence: CASSREDRALSGNTIYF.

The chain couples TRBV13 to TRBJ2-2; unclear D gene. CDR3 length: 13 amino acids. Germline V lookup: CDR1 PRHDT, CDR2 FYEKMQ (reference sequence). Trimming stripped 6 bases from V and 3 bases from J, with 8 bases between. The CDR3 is CASRESDTGELFF. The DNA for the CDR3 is TGTGCCAGCAGGGAGAGTGACACCGGGGAGCTGTTTTTT.

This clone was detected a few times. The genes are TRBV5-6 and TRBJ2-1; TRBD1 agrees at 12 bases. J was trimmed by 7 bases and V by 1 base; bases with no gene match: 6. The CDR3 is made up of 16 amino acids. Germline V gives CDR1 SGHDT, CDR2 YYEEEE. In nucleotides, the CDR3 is TGTGCCAGCAGCTTGTTAGGGACAGGGGGCTTTAATGAGCAGTTCTTC. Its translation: CASSLLGTGGFNEQFF.

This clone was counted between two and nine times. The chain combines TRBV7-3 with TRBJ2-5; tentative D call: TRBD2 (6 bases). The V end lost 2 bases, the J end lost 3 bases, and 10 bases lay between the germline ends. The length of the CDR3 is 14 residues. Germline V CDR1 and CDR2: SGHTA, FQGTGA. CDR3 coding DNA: TGTGCCAGCAGCTTAGGAGGGGACGAAGAGACCCAGTACTTC. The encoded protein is CASSLGGDEETQYF.

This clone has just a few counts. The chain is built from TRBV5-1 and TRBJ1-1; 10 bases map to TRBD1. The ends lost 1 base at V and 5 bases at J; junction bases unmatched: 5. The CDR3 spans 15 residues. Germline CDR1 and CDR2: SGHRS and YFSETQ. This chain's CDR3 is CASSLIGQGGTEAFF. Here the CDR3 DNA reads TGCGCCAGCAGCTTGATCGGACAGGGGGGAACTGAAGCTTTCTTT.

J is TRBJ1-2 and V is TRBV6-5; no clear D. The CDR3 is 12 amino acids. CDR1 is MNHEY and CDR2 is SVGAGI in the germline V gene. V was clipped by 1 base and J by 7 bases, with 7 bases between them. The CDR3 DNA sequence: TGTGCCAGCAGTTACTACGCGGGTGGCTACACCTTC. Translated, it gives CASSYYAGGYTF.